The 8 T cell receptor beta chains reported below all come from one sample, sequenced in a study of T cell clones after liver transplantation. Only in-frame clones appear in the TCRdb table, and some are missing; sequencing was by immunoSEQ multiplex PCR. The sample consists of 93,000 or so clones, about 86% of them appearing once. The sample here was CD4+ T cells from blood, taken approximately 43 months after liver transplant. The receptors were sampled from a human patient who received a liver transplant. Some T cells may have originated in the graft donor.

This clone was recorded only once. The chain employs TRBV5-1 and TRBJ1-6, with 7 bases fitting TRBD1. The CDR3 has 15 amino acids. V trimming: 2 bases; J trimming: 7 bases; junction bases outside the gene matches: 6. Germline V gives CDR1 SGHRS, CDR2 YFSETQ. This CDR3 reads CASSLGQEWNSPLHF. The CDR3 DNA follows: TGCGCCAGCAGCTTAGGACAGGAATGGAATTCACCCCTCCACTTT.

The J gene is TRBJ1-3, the V gene TRBV7-6, with unresolved D. Trimming removed 5 bases at V and 1 base at J, with 18 bases between. The CDR3 consists of 17 residues. CDR1 SGHVS and CDR2 FNYEAQ come from the germline V gene. The CDR3 nucleotides read TGTGCCAGCAGCCCCTTTATTATATCCGGGTCTGGAAACACCATATATTTT. Its protein product is CASSPFIISGSGNTIYF.

This clone occurred once. J is TRBJ2-1 and V is TRBV28; possible D gene TRBD1, 6 bases. There are 14 residues in the CDR3. Between the trimmed V and J ends, which lost 6 bases and 5 bases, there was a span of 14 bases. The germline CDR1 and CDR2 sequences are MDHEN and SYDVKM. The CDR3: CASRPATGNNEQFF. The DNA for the CDR3 is TGTGCCAGCAGGCCTGCAACAGGGAACAATGAGCAGTTCTTC.

This clone was recorded only once. The chain combines TRBV7-3 with TRBJ2-5; D unclear. The V end lost 5 bases, the J end lost 3 bases, and 10 bases lay between the germline ends. The CDR3 is made up of 13 amino acids. In germline, CDR1 is SGHTA, CDR2 FQGTGA. The CDR3 loop is CASSPRHKETQYF. The CDR3, as DNA: TGTGCCAGCAGCCCTAGACACAAAGAGACCCAGTACTTC.

This chain joins TRBV9 and TRBJ2-3, with D unresolved. This CDR3 has 13 residues. V lost 2 bases, J lost 3 bases, and 7 bases lay in between. Germline V CDR1 and CDR2: SGDLS, YYNGEE. CDR3 sequence reads: CASSVPPTDTQYF. CDR3 coding DNA: TGTGCCAGCAGCGTCCCCCCGACAGATACGCAGTATTTT.

The chain joins TRBV9 to TRBJ2-1, with 7 bases fitting TRBD2. Germline CDR1 is SGDLS and CDR2 is YYNGEE. The CDR3 consists of 15 residues. Losses at the gene ends were 2 bases for V and 3 bases for J; bases not matched to a gene: 5. This CDR3 is CASSVAGVVYNEQFF. Here the CDR3 DNA reads TGTGCCAGCAGCGTTGCGGGAGTGGTCTACAATGAGCAGTTCTTC.

The chain couples TRBV30 to TRBJ2-2; D is unresolved. The V gene's germline CDR1 is GTSNPN and CDR2 SVGIG (reference sequence). Between the trimmed V and J ends, which lost 0 bases and 1 base, there was a span of 9 bases. This CDR3 is 15 amino acids long. The CDR3 DNA is TGTGCCTGGAGTGTCCGGCAGCTGAACACCGGGGAGCTGTTTTTT. It is translated as CAWSVRQLNTGELFF.

This CDR3 reads CASSVVAGSYNEQFF. Here the CDR3 DNA reads TGTGCCAGCAGCGTAGTTGCGGGATCCTACAATGAGCAGTTCTTC. The chain carries TRBV9 and TRBJ2-1; TRBD2 might be the D (6 bases). Germline V gene lookup returns CDR1 SGDLS and CDR2 YYNGEE. The CDR3 consists of 15 residues. Trimming took off 0 bases at V and 1 base at J, with 8 bases between the two ends.